This passage covers 25 T cell receptor beta chains from one sample sequenced in a study of regulatory T cells in long-lasting Graves disease. Time point defined: persistent/refractory GD, antithyroid drugs over 5 years with positive TRAb. RNA extracted from PBMCs served as the sequencing template. Relying on iRepertoire HTBI primers and Arm-PCR of CDR3 regions, the team built TCR beta libraries. Each CDR3 protein gets one entry after TCRdb re-called the multiplex PCR reads with MiXCR. This table has about 290,000 distinct CDR3 sequences, 22% appearing once. The sample consisted of peripheral blood mononuclear cells (PBMCs), taken when the disease was refractory, from a patient treated with antithyroid drugs. These receptors all stem from a female donor with Graves disease.

The rearrangement uses TRBV6-5 and TRBJ2-5, with 9 bases fitting TRBD1. V was pared by 2 bases and J by 5 bases, with 9 bases of the junction left unmatched. CDR3 length: 16 residues. CDR1 is MNHEY, CDR2 SVGAGI, per germline. CDR3 DNA: TGTGCCAGCAGTTACAGAAGGACAGGGGACGGGGAGACCCAGTACTTC. This sequence encodes CASSYRRTGDGETQYF.

This clonotype was detected ten times or more. The chain links TRBV28 to TRBJ2-7, with D unresolved. Looked up from germline, CDR1 is MDHEN and CDR2 is SYDVKM. V was clipped by 2 bases and J by 2 bases, with 13 bases between them. The CDR3 loop spans 15 amino acids. In nucleotides, the CDR3 is TGTGCCAGCAGTTTAATTGGACCGCTGACCTACGAGCAGTACTTC. Amino acids: CASSLIGPLTYEQYF.

This clonotype was seen repeatedly, ten times or more. This chain uses TRBV9 with TRBJ1-1; D is ambiguous. CDR3 length: 14 amino acids. Trimming took 4 bases from V and 5 from J, leaving 15 bases between them. Germline CDR1 is SGDLS and CDR2 is YYNGEE. CDR3 sequence reads: CASSSTPSRTEAFF. CDR3 nucleotide sequence: TGTGCCAGCAGCTCGACCCCATCACGGACTGAAGCTTTCTTT.

V usage is TRBV10-3 and J usage is TRBJ2-7; D is undetermined. Germline V gene lookup returns CDR1 ENHRY and CDR2 SYGVKD. The CDR3 runs to 12 residues. Trimming removed 2 bases at V and 2 bases at J, with 4 bases between. The chain's CDR3 is CAISETPYEQYF. CDR3 nucleotide sequence: TGTGCCATCAGTGAGACTCCCTACGAGCAGTACTTC.

About this clonotype: A clone one base away is much larger, so this may be a read error. This chain links TRBV7-2 with TRBJ2-1; 11 bases agree with TRBD1. The CDR3 has 14 amino acids. V dropped 5 bases and J dropped 10; count of bases not matched to a gene: 7. The germline gives CDR1 SGHTA, CDR2 FQGNSA. CDR3 sequence (DNA): TGTGCCAGCAGCCCGGACAGGGGGCTCTACGAGCAGTTCTTC. Its protein product is CASSPDRGLYEQFF.

The chain employs TRBV27 and TRBJ1-2; D might be TRBD1 (5 bases). Deletions cut 3 bases from V and 8 bases from J, with 16 bases between. There are 14 residues in the CDR3. Per the germline V gene, CDR1 is MNHEY and CDR2 is SMNVEV (reference sequence). CDR3 sequence: CASSLFPGSGGYTF. Written as DNA, the CDR3 is TGTGCCAGCAGTTTGTTTCCAGGGAGCGGGGGCTACACCTTC.

This chain links TRBV5-6 with TRBJ1-2, with TRBD1 matching over 11 bases. CDR1 SGHDT and CDR2 YYEEEE come from the germline V gene. J gave up 8 bases and V 4 bases, and 4 bases lay outside the gene matches. This CDR3 region has 13 residues. The DNA for the CDR3 is TGTGCCAGCAGCACGGACAGGGGGCTCGGCTACACCTTC. It yields the protein CASSTDRGLGYTF.

The sample holds one count of this clonotype. V usage is TRBV5-8 and J usage is TRBJ2-1; a weak D match, TRBD2 (6 bases). Germline V gene lookup returns CDR1 SGHTS and CDR2 YDEGEE. V shed 2 bases and J shed 0 bases, with 12 bases lying between them. There are 16 residues in the CDR3. CDR3 DNA: TGTGCCAGCAGCTTCTACCGGGGGAGCTCCTACAATGAGCAGTTCTTC. It yields the protein CASSFYRGSSYNEQFF. Using reference TRBV5-8 and TRBJ2-1 for the parts outside the CDR3, the full variable domain is EAGVTQSPTHLIKTRGQQATLRCSPISGHTSVYWYQQALGLGLQFLLWYDEGEERNRGNFPPRFSGRQFPNYSSELNVNALELEDSALYLCASSFYRGSSYNEQFFGPGTRLTVL.

In this sample, this clonotype turned up many times. This rearrangement joins TRBV7-6 to TRBJ2-7, with 8 bases aligning to TRBD2. Germline V CDR1 and CDR2: SGHVS, FNYEAQ. CDR3 length: 14 residues. The V and J ends lost 2 bases and 6 bases, in that order; junction bases with no gene match: 6. CDR3 sequence: CASSLYRTSSEQYF. Here the CDR3 DNA reads TGTGCCAGCAGCTTATATCGGACTAGCAGCGAGCAGTACTTC.

This clonotype came up a few times. The chain employs TRBV3-1 and TRBJ1-2; weak D call: TRBD1 (6 bases). CDR1 LGHDT and CDR2 YNNKEL come from the germline V gene (reference sequence). The CDR3 extends over 14 amino acids. The V end was cut by 2 bases, the J end by 2 bases, with 9 bases between. The CDR3 DNA sequence: TGTGCCAGCAGCCAAACCCAGGGGAACTATGGCTACACCTTC. Encoded protein: CASSQTQGNYGYTF.

The chain combines TRBV12-3 or TRBV12-4 with TRBJ2-4, with D perhaps TRBD2 (5 bases). There are 16 residues in the CDR3. Between the trimmed V and J ends, which lost 3 bases and 0 bases, there was a span of 12 bases. Here the CDR3 DNA reads TGTGCCAGCAGTTTTGTCGGGGTGAGAGCCAAAAACATTCAGTACTTC. Protein sequence: CASSFVGVRAKNIQYF.

The J gene is TRBJ2-1, the V gene TRBV6-1; 8 bases map to TRBD1. J was trimmed by 9 bases and V by 5 bases; bases with no gene match: 6. The CDR3 contains 13 residues. Germline CDR1 MNHNS, CDR2 SASEGT. The CDR3 protein is CASSKTQGGEQFF. DNA of the CDR3: TGTGCCAGCAGTAAAACACAGGGGGGTGAGCAGTTCTTC.

There are many counts of this clonotype. The chain combines TRBV11-2 with TRBJ2-7; 12 bases are shared with TRBD2. This CDR3 region has 15 residues. Germline CDR1 and CDR2: SGHAT and FQNNGV. V was clipped by 5 bases and J by 2 bases; unmatched bases: 4. The CDR3 bases are TGTGCCAGCAGCACGACTAGCGGGAGAACCTACGAGCAGTACTTC. It yields the protein CASSTTSGRTYEQYF.

The chain is built from TRBV28 and TRBJ2-6; D is perhaps TRBD1 (7 bases). Per germline, CDR1 MDHEN and CDR2 SYDVKM. Trimming cost V 9 bases and J 0 bases, with 12 bases left between them. CDR3 length equals 15 residues. The CDR3 protein is CARGGQSSGANVLTF. CDR3 coding DNA: TGTGCCAGGGGGGGACAGTCCTCTGGGGCCAACGTCCTGACTTTC.

V is TRBV4-2 and J is TRBJ2-5; D not resolved. Germline V CDR1 and CDR2: LGHNA, YNFKEQ. The CDR3 is 15 amino acids. Trimming took 5 bases from V and 1 from J, leaving 14 bases between them. The CDR3 DNA is TGTGCCAGCAGCTTAGTCGCGGAGACCCAAGAGACCCAGTACTTC. Translated, it gives CASSLVAETQETQYF.

The V call is TRBV12-3 or TRBV12-4, the J call TRBJ2-2; D is unclear. The CDR3 spans 11 residues. Deletions cut 8 bases from V and 7 bases from J, with 8 bases between. Written as DNA, the CDR3 is TGTGCCAGCGGAGTTTACGGGGAGCTGTTTTTT. It is translated as CASGVYGELFF.

The chain employs TRBV7-8 and TRBJ2-7; D unresolved. This CDR3 has 14 amino acids. Deletions cut 7 bases from V and 2 bases from J, with 15 bases between. Looked up from germline, CDR1 is SGHVS and CDR2 is FQNEAQ. CDR3 nucleotides: TGTGCCAGCACCCCCCGCGTGGGCCCCTACGAGCAGTACTTC. This codes for CASTPRVGPYEQYF.

This clonotype was counted many times. The rearrangement links TRBV28 to TRBJ1-2; 7 bases are a match to TRBD1. The CDR3 is made up of 14 amino acids. Germline CDR1 MDHEN, CDR2 SYDVKM. After removal of 6 bases from V and 8 bases from J, the junction contained 12 bases not matched to a gene. The CDR3 region is CASRVPGQDLGYTF. Here the CDR3 DNA reads TGTGCCAGCAGGGTACCTGGACAGGATTTGGGCTACACCTTC.

A remark on this clonotype: A far larger clone differs by one base, so this is likely a read error. V gene TRBV5-4 combines with J gene TRBJ2-2; TRBD2 matches at 11 bases. J lost 4 bases, V lost 3 bases, and 17 bases had no gene match. Germline V gene sequence: CDR1 SGHNT, CDR2 YYREEE (reference sequence). This CDR3 has 20 residues. The CDR3 is CASSSTQLAGEPRGTGELFF. CDR3 in DNA: TGTGCCAGCAGCTCGACCCAACTAGCGGGAGAGCCACGTGGCACCGGGGAGCTGTTTTTT.

This clonotype was recorded at least ten times. This chain uses TRBV27 with TRBJ1-1, with D possibly matching TRBD1 (5 bases). Trimming took 4 bases from V and 1 from J, leaving 13 bases between them. Germline CDR1 and CDR2: MNHEY and SMNVEV (reference sequence). This CDR3 region has 15 residues. This CDR3 reads CASSYARERNTEAFF. The CDR3 DNA is TGTGCCAGCAGTTACGCCAGGGAGAGGAACACTGAAGCTTTCTTT.

V usage is TRBV2 and J usage is TRBJ1-2, with TRBD1 as a possible D gene (6 bases). The CDR3 length is 14 residues. Looked up from germline, CDR1 is SNHLY and CDR2 is FYNNEI. V gave up 10 bases and J gave up 2 bases, with 17 bases separating them. The CDR3 region has the DNA TGTGCCACCTCGCTTCAAGGGGGGAACTATGGCTACACCTTC. It codes for CATSLQGGNYGYTF.

This clonotype was recorded at least ten times. The chain carries TRBV6-1 and TRBJ2-3; 8 bases map to TRBD1. Germline V lookup: CDR1 MNHNS, CDR2 SASEGT. The CDR3 sequence is 14 residues long. V shed 3 bases, J shed 9 bases, and the junction held 8 bases outside the gene matches. CDR3 DNA: TGTGCCAGCAGTGATTGGGGCAGGGGGCGAACGCAGTATTTT. Its protein product is CASSDWGRGRTQYF.

In this sample, this clonotype turned up once. The chain recombines TRBV9 with TRBJ2-6; D tentatively reads TRBD1 or TRBD2 (5 bases each). The CDR3 has 18 residues. The germline CDR1 and CDR2 sequences are SGDLS and YYNGEE. Trimming shortened V by 0 bases and J by 0 bases, and 13 bases separated the two germline ends. The CDR3 sequence is CASSVEGTYSSGANVLTF. CDR3 sequence (DNA): TGTGCCAGCAGCGTAGAAGGGACGTACAGCTCTGGGGCCAACGTCCTGACTTTC.

With respect to this clonotype: It may be a read error: a sequence one base away is much more abundant. V usage is TRBV30 and J usage is TRBJ2-5; D is unresolved. The CDR3 consists of 13 residues. Germline CDR1 GTSNPN, CDR2 SVGIG (reference sequence). CDR3 in amino acids: CAWIRGAQGTQYF. The CDR3 nucleotides read TGTGCCTGGATAAGAGGAGCCCAAGGGACCCAGTACTTC.

This clonotype was seen a few times. This chain links TRBV19 with TRBJ1-5, with D unresolved. Germline CDR1 and CDR2: LNHDA and SQIVND (reference sequence). V dropped 3 bases and J dropped 0 bases, with 18 bases sitting between them. CDR3 length equals 18 residues. This CDR3 reads CASSMALPSSDSNQPQHF. The CDR3 DNA follows: TGTGCCAGTAGTATGGCGCTTCCATCGTCCGATAGCAATCAGCCCCAGCATTTT.